This is a list of T cell receptor beta chains from one sample in a study of blood T cell repertoires in COVID-19. Repertoires were generated with immunoSEQ multiplex PCR, while TCRdb's copy carries only in-frame clones and drops some. This table holds around 23,000 clones, approximately 86% found once. Sequenced: peripheral blood. These receptors all come from a human donor with acute or convalescent COVID-19. The donor label of this sample is uncertain. The CDR3 runs from the conserved cysteine through the conserved F or W. Fields, in order: D gene, J gene, V gene, CDR3 protein. D genes are given only for firm matches.

. TRBJ2-7 TRBV4-1 CASSQVTGSPDEQYF
. TRBJ1-4 TRBV7-2 CASRDAGQKLFF
. TRBJ1-4 TRBV19 CASSSRLGANEKLFF
TRBD1 TRBJ2-1 TRBV5-1 CASSLQGSLSYNEQFF
. TRBJ2-2 TRBV7-6 CASSSNRVDTGELFF
. TRBJ2-2 TRBV2 CASTLMGPNTGELFF
TRBD1 TRBJ1-4 TRBV4-3 CASSQENLALGGAGGKLFF
TRBD1 TRBJ1-2 TRBV6-2/TRBV6-3 CASSSDRAYGYTF
. TRBJ2-1 TRBV24-1 CATSDGGPSSYNEQFF
TRBD2 TRBJ2-1 TRBV7-9 CASPPSGSYNEQFF
. TRBJ1-2 TRBV10-3 CAISPGGPYYGYTF
. TRBJ2-5 TRBV6-6 CASSYSAGPPETQYF
. TRBJ1-6 TRBV7-9 CASSLTSDTLHF
TRBD2 TRBJ2-3 TRBV19 CASSIGLAGGRDTQYF
TRBD1 TRBJ1-4 TRBV11-2 CASSIKGQLNEKLFF
TRBD2 TRBJ2-1 TRBV11-2 CASSLVSSGSRNEQFF
TRBD1 TRBJ1-5 TRBV11-2 CASSLDRVNQPQHF
. TRBJ1-5 TRBV3-1/TRBV3-2 CASSPDRNNQPQHF
TRBD1 TRBJ2-3 TRBV11-3 CASSSDRGTDTQYF
TRBD1 TRBJ1-5 TRBV6-5 CASRGTGGNQPQHF
TRBD1 TRBJ2-1 TRBV11-2 CASSPRQGQLNEQFF
TRBD2 TRBJ2-1 TRBV3-1/TRBV3-2 CASSQAGGDNEQFF
. TRBJ1-6 TRBV5-4 CASSFGGGNNSPLHF
TRBD1 TRBJ1-2 TRBV6-2/TRBV6-3 CASSPRPGTGFLYGYTF
TRBD1 TRBJ2-7 TRBV25-1 CASRDRDEQYF
. TRBJ2-5 TRBV3-1/TRBV3-2 CASSQGLGALETQYF
TRBD2 TRBJ2-3 TRBV5-4 CASRAASGSTDTQYF
TRBD1 TRBJ1-5 TRBV3-1/TRBV3-2 CASSPATGGEVHF
. TRBJ2-7 TRBV6-5 CASSYAGGGTYEQYF
. TRBJ1-2 TRBV5-1 CASSVGSFNYGYTF
TRBD1 TRBJ2-3 TRBV6-4 CASRQGPWTDTQYF
TRBD1 TRBJ2-7 TRBV6-5 CASPKTGMSVEQYF